These 22 T cell receptor beta chains came from one sample sequenced in a study of CD8 T cells in ankylosing spondylitis (TCRdb year 2017). Libraries came from 5' RACE. Instrument on record: Illumina HiSeq 2500. TCRdb ran its own pipeline on the public reads, namely fastp trimming at Q25 and MiXCR clone calling, and kept in-frame beta chains. Rows matching on CDR3 protein sequence are summarized as one entry with the most common DNA and genes. The sample table contains roughly 240,000 distinct CDR3 sequences; only one count was recorded for roughly 32% of them. The top ten constitute around 4.2% of the sample. Material for sequencing was blood, either unsorted or a sorted T cell fraction (not recorded which). Source of these receptors: a male donor with ankylosing spondylitis or in good health (not recorded which).

The chain recombines TRBV7-9 with TRBJ2-5; D is undetermined. Trimming took off 4 bases at V and 1 base at J, with 13 bases between the two ends. The CDR3 covers 15 residues. CDR1 is SEHNR and CDR2 is FQNEAQ in the germline V gene (reference sequence). The CDR3 nucleotides are TGTGCCAGCAGCTCCTTACTCAGCAGCCAAGAGACCCAGTACTTC. It encodes CASSSLLSSQETQYF. Complete variable domain (other parts from reference TRBV7-9 and TRBJ2-5): DTGVSQNPRHKITKRGQNVTFRCDPISEHNRLYWYRQTLGQGPEFLTYFQNEAQLEKSRLLSDRFSAERPKGSFSTLEIQRTEQGDSAMYLCASSSLLSSQETQYFGPGTRLLVL.

This clonotype showed up just once. The chain links TRBV5-1 to TRBJ2-4, with 9 bases lining up with TRBD1. Germline CDR1 and CDR2: SGHRS and YFSETQ. The CDR3 is 15 amino acids. V shed 0 bases and J 4 bases; nucleotides not matched to a gene: 2. CDR3 sequence: CASSLEDRGKNIQYF. CDR3 nucleotides: TGCGCCAGCAGCTTGGAGGACAGGGGAAAAAACATTCAGTACTTC. The complete variable domain, with remaining parts taken from reference TRBV5-1 and TRBJ2-4, reads KAGVTQTPRYLIKTRGQQVTLSCSPISGHRSVSWYQQTPGQGLQFLFEYFSETQRNKGNFPGRFSGRQFSNSRSEMNVSTLELGDSALYLCASSLEDRGKNIQYFGAGTRLSVL.

This clonotype showed up just a few times. The chain links TRBV3-1 to TRBJ2-3, with 11 bases lining up with TRBD2. The CDR3 length is 19 residues. Trimming at V came to 4 bases and at J to 3 bases, leaving 15 bases not matched to a gene. Looked up from germline, CDR1 is LGHDT and CDR2 is YNNKEL (reference sequence). This CDR3 reads CASSLGTSGIMLQTDTQYF. CDR3 nucleotide sequence: TGTGCCAGCAGCCTAGGGACTAGCGGCATCATGCTTCAAACAGATACGCAGTATTTT.

The CDR3, as DNA: TGTGCCAGCAGAGCGGCACTCAAGGGAGAGACCCAGTACTTC. Amino acids: CASRAALKGETQYF. The rearrangement links TRBV3-1 to TRBJ2-5, with D perhaps matching TRBD2 (5 bases). CDR3 length: 14 amino acids. V lost 6 bases and J 4 bases, leaving 15 bases between the germline ends. Germline V gene lookup returns CDR1 LGHDT and CDR2 YNNKEL (reference sequence).

This clonotype has ten or more counts. J is TRBJ2-3 and V is TRBV20-1; 7 positions match TRBD2. This CDR3 has 12 residues. J gave up 7 bases and V 6 bases, and 7 bases lay outside the gene matches. CDR1 DFQATT and CDR2 SNEGSKA come from the germline V gene (reference sequence). CDR3 sequence reads: CSALTSVYTQYF. The DNA for the CDR3 is TGCAGTGCACTCACTAGCGTCTATACGCAGTATTTT.

The rearrangement joins TRBV4-1 to TRBJ1-1; 7 bases line up with TRBD1. The length of the CDR3 is 16 residues. Germline V gene data show CDR1 as MGHRA and CDR2 as YSYEKL. V was pared by 3 bases and J by 1 base, with 8 bases of the junction left unmatched. The CDR3 loop reads CASSHGPGQTNTEAFF. CDR3 DNA: TGCGCCAGCAGCCACGGACCGGGACAGACGAACACTGAAGCTTTCTTT.

The rearrangement joins TRBV5-8 to TRBJ1-4, with D perhaps TRBD1 (6 bases). V gave up 5 bases and J gave up 8 bases, with 13 bases separating them. This CDR3 spans 13 amino acids. Germline-derived CDR1 and CDR2 are SGHTS and YDEGEE. The CDR3 DNA reads as TGTGCCAGCAGAAGGGGGGTTCGGGAAAAACTGTTTTTT. Its protein is CASRRGVREKLFF.

A few counts support this clonotype. The rearrangement uses TRBV20-1 and TRBJ2-1; 8 bases fit TRBD1. The germline gives CDR1 DFQATT, CDR2 SNEGSKA (reference sequence). The trim removed 3 bases at V and 7 bases at J, leaving 5 bases unmatched. The CDR3 is 13 amino acids. CDR3 protein: CSAREDRANEQFF. The CDR3 DNA is TGCAGTGCTAGGGAGGACAGGGCAAATGAGCAGTTCTTC.

This clonotype showed up just a few times. The V gene is TRBV5-1, the J gene TRBJ2-5; D uncertain. The V end lost 1 base, the J end lost 5 bases, and 6 bases lay between the germline ends. CDR3 length: 12 residues. The germline V gene encodes CDR1 SGHRS and CDR2 YFSETQ. DNA for the CDR3: TGCGCCAGCAGCTTGAACGCGGAGACCCAGTACTTC. Protein product: CASSLNAETQYF.

The rearrangement joins TRBV28 to TRBJ2-5; no clear D gene. CDR3 length: 12 residues. The V gene lost 6 bases and the J gene lost 7 bases, with 12 bases spanning the gap. CDR1 MDHEN and CDR2 SYDVKM come from the germline V gene. The CDR3 is CASSSPSGTQYF. The CDR3, as DNA: TGTGCCAGCAGCTCCCCATCGGGGACCCAGTACTTC. The full variable domain, rest sourced from reference TRBV28 and TRBJ2-5, is DVKVTQSSRYLVKRTGEKVFLECVQDMDHENMFWYRQDPGLGLRLIYFSYDVKMKEKGDIPEGYSVSREKKERFSLILESASTNQTSMYLCASSSPSGTQYFGPGTRLLVL.

The chain joins TRBV5-1 to TRBJ2-3, with D perhaps TRBD1 (6 bases). Per germline, CDR1 SGHRS and CDR2 YFSETQ. The V end lost 3 bases, the J end lost 4 bases, and 6 bases lay between the germline ends. This CDR3 is built from 12 residues. The CDR3 bases are TGCGCCAGCAGCTACAGGGCAGATACGCAGTATTTT. Translated: CASSYRADTQYF.

The CDR3 sequence is CASSSLRTYEQYF. The CDR3 bases are TGTGCCAGCAGCTCGCTTAGGACCTACGAGCAGTACTTC. The V and J genes are TRBV11-2 and TRBJ2-7, with D unclear. Trimming took 4 bases from V and 2 from J, leaving 9 bases between them. The CDR3 totals 13 residues. Germline V gene lookup returns CDR1 SGHAT and CDR2 FQNNGV. The full variable domain, completed using reference TRBV11-2 and TRBJ2-7, is EAGVAQSPRYKIIEKRQSVAFWCNPISGHATLYWYQQILGQGPKLLIQFQNNGVVDDSQLPKDRFSAERLKGVDSTLKIQPAKLEDSAVYLCASSSLRTYEQYFGPGTRLTVT.

The chain employs TRBV27 and TRBJ2-6, with D unresolved. The length of the CDR3 is 13 residues. CDR1 and CDR2 (germline): MNHEY, SMNVEV (reference sequence). V was pared by 6 bases and J by 2 bases, with 5 bases between. CDR3 in DNA: TGTGCCAGCAGAGTTACTGGGGCCAACGTCCTGACTTTC. Protein product: CASRVTGANVLTF.

The J gene is TRBJ2-4, the V gene TRBV29-1; D gene unclear. The CDR3 runs 13 residues. V gave up 7 bases and J gave up 1 base, with 11 bases separating them. The germline V gene has CDR1 SQVTM and CDR2 ANQGSEA. CDR3: CSAGGRAKNIQYF. DNA of the CDR3: TGCAGCGCCGGTGGAAGGGCCAAAAACATTCAGTACTTC.

The V and J genes are TRBV5-1 and TRBJ2-1; D tentatively reads TRBD1 or TRBD2 (5 bases each). Germline values: CDR1 SGHRS, CDR2 YFSETQ. Trimming cost V 0 bases and J 2 bases, with 9 bases left between them. The CDR3 has 15 residues. The CDR3 region has the DNA TGCGCCAGCAGCTTGGATCGGGGCACCTACAATGAGCAGTTCTTC. Its protein is CASSLDRGTYNEQFF.

Ten or more counts support this clonotype. The rearrangement uses TRBV29-1 and TRBJ2-6, with unresolved D. This CDR3 is built from 12 residues. Germline values: CDR1 SQVTM, CDR2 ANQGSEA. The CDR3 DNA sequence: TGCAGTGCCCAGGCTGGGGCCAACGTCCTGACTTTC. It codes for CSAQAGANVLTF.

The rearrangement uses TRBV20-1 and TRBJ2-2, with D hard to call. The CDR3 sequence is 14 residues long. Per germline, CDR1 DFQATT and CDR2 SNEGSKA (reference sequence). V lost 6 bases to trimming and J lost 7 bases, with 18 bases between them. The DNA of the CDR3 is TGCAGTGCCATAGAGTCCCCTCTGAGCGGGGAGCTGTTTTTT. It encodes CSAIESPLSGELFF.

This sequence joins TRBV7-9 and TRBJ2-7, with TRBD1 matching over 7 bases. The CDR3 totals 13 residues. In germline, CDR1 is SEHNR, CDR2 FQNEAQ (reference sequence). V shed 7 bases, J shed 6 bases, and the junction held 9 bases outside the gene matches. CDR3 coding DNA: TGTGCCAGCAACCCCGGGACAGAAGGCGAGCAGTACTTC. This sequence encodes CASNPGTEGEQYF.

V is TRBV5-1 and J is TRBJ2-4; 7 bases are a match to TRBD2. V lost 4 bases to trimming and J lost 3 bases; unmatched junction nucleotides: 7. This CDR3 is built from 15 residues. Germline lookup yields CDR1 SGHRS and CDR2 YFSETQ. CDR3 in DNA: TGCGCCAGCAGCAACCTGGGAGGGGTCAAAAACATTCAGTACTTC. Its protein product is CASSNLGGVKNIQYF.

V and J are TRBV5-1 and TRBJ2-3; 8 bases map to TRBD2. Per the germline V gene, CDR1 is SGHRS and CDR2 is YFSETQ. CDR3 size: 16 residues. Trimming removed 4 bases from V and 1 base from J; junction bases left unmatched: 8. The DNA of the CDR3 is TGCGCCAGCAGCCTCGGACGGGGGGGCGGCACAGATACGCAGTATTTT. Its protein product is CASSLGRGGGTDTQYF.

This clonotype was seen repeatedly, ten times or more. J is TRBJ2-7 and V is TRBV27; TRBD1 agrees at 9 bases. Germline CDR1 reads MNHEY; CDR2 reads SMNVEV (reference sequence). CDR3 length: 15 amino acids. V shed 3 bases, J shed 3 bases, and the junction held 6 bases outside the gene matches. CDR3 nucleotide sequence: TGTGCCAGCAGTTTTATGGGGACAGGGATCTACGAGCAGTACTTC. This gives the protein CASSFMGTGIYEQYF.

V is TRBV4-1 and J is TRBJ2-7, with 10 bases fitting TRBD2. Per the germline V gene, CDR1 is MGHRA and CDR2 is YSYEKL. CDR3 length equals 15 residues. The J segment lost 4 bases and the V segment lost 3 bases, leaving 6 bases of the junction unmatched. CDR3 DNA sequence: TGCGCCAGCAGCCAGCTTAGCGGGGGGAGTTACGAGCAGTACTTC. Translation: CASSQLSGGSYEQYF.